The entry below gives a single TCR beta chain sequence along with its context. Its antigen is not known. The source of the sample is a study of T cell responses to AZD1222 COVID-19 vaccine. Study results and limitations: There were mostly white British donors and more females than males, and clonal diversity was possibly underestimated. Spike-wide vaccine-associated CD4 TCRs dominated at 160-218 and 743-854. Spike-specific TCRs gained breadth and depth after people received two AZD1222 doses. Baseline antibody screening turned up just six seropositive AZD1222 recipients.

The data were produced by immunoSEQ multiplex PCR, yet TCRdb's version contains in-frame clones alone and is incomplete. There are 65,000 to 70,000 clones in the sample; around 82% occur only once, and around 5% lies in the top ten. The CDR3 is 14 residues long. V lost 1 base and J 5 bases, leaving 11 bases between the germline ends. Per germline, CDR1 SGHVS and CDR2 FQNEAQ. Sequencing used peripheral blood, obtained on day 0 of AZD1222 vaccination. This chain joins TRBV7-8 and TRBJ2-5, with D perhaps TRBD1 (6 bases). This sequence originates from an adult in good health. For the CDR3, the DNA is TGTGCCAGCAGCTTAGTTCAGGGGAGCGAGACCCAGTACTTC. Translation: CASSLVQGSETQYF.